The T cell receptor beta chain described here comes from a study of long-term antiretroviral therapy in people with HIV. This clone occurred a few times. Sequencing used immunoSEQ v3.0 at survey level. Profiled with immunoSEQ multiplex PCR; TCRdb holds only in-frame clones, not every one. Of tens of thousands of clones listed, 80% to 90% are singletons. The ends were cut back, 4 bases at V and 7 bases at J, with 29 bases in the middle. The CDR3 spans 18 residues. Looked up from germline, CDR1 is SGHNT and CDR2 is YYREEE (reference sequence). This specimen consisted of unsorted PBMCs, obtained roughly 4.5 years after starting antiretroviral therapy. This receptor was identified in a man aged 25-45 years with HIV. The rearrangement uses TRBV5-4 and TRBJ1-2, with D perhaps TRBD1 (5 bases). The CDR3 sequence is CASSAGHKGSRGNGGYTF. As DNA, the CDR3 is TGTGCCAGCAGCGCCGGGCATAAGGGTAGTAGGGGTAATGGTGGCTACACCTTC.